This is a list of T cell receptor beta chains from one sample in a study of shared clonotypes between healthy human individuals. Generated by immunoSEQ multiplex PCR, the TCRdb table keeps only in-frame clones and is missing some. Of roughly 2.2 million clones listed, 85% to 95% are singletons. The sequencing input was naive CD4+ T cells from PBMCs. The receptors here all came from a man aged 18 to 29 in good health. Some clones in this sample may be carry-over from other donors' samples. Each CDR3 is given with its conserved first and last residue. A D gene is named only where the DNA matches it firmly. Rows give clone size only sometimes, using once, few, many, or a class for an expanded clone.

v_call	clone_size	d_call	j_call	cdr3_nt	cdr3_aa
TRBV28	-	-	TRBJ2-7	TGTGCCAGCAGGACTGGACAGCCCTCCTACGAGCAGTACTTC	CASRTGQPSYEQYF
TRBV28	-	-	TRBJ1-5	TGTGCCAGCAGTTTAGTCAGGGGCCATCAGCCCCAGCATTTT	CASSLVRGHQPQHF
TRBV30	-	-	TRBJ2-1	TGTGCCTGGAGTGTACGAGGCAATGAGCAGTTCTTC	CAWSVRGNEQFF
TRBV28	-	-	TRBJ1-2	TGTGCCAGCAGTTTAGGGGGACATGGCTACACCTTC	CASSLGGHGYTF
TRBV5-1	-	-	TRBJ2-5	TGCGCCAGCAGCTTGGCGGGGACCGGCCAAAAGACCCAGTACTTC	CASSLAGTGQKTQYF
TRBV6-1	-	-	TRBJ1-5	TGTGCCAGCAACGACTCCGGAGGTGTGCAGCCCCAGCATTTT	CASNDSGGVQPQHF
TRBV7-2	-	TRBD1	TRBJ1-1	TGTGCCAGCAGCTTAGAGCAGGGGGCGCGAGCTTTCTTT	CASSLEQGARAFF
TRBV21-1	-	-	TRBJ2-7	TGTGCCAGCAGAGGGGACAGGGCTGGAGAGCAGTACTTC	CASRGDRAGEQYF
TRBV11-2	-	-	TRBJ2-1	TGTGCCAGCAGCTTAGGTGGGGAAGGGGATGAGCAGTTCTTC	CASSLGGEGDEQFF
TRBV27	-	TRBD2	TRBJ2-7	TGTGCCAGCCGGGGGGATTACTACGAGCAGTACTTC	CASRGDYYEQYF
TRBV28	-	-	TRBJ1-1	TGTGCCAGCAGTTTATTTAATCCCGGGAGAGAAGAAGCTTTCTTT	CASSLFNPGREEAFF
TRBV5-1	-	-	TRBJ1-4	TGCGCCAGCAGCTTGGACGGGACACCGTATGAAAAACTGTTTTTT	CASSLDGTPYEKLFF
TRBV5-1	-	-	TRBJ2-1	TGCGCCAGCTTCCTCACCAGTGAGCAGTTCTTC	CASFLTSEQFF
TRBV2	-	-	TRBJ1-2	TGTGCCAGCAGTGACGGCGTGGAAGTTGGCTACACCTTC	CASSDGVEVGYTF
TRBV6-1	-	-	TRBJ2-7	TGTGCCAGCAGTGAAGCGACCCTAGGGGGCGAGCAGTACTTC	CASSEATLGGEQYF
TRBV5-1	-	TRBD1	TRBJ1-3	TGCGCCAGCAGCTCTATGGGACAGGATGCTGGAAACACCATATATTTT	CASSSMGQDAGNTIYF
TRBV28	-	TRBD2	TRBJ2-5	TGTGCCAGCAGTTTAACTAGCGGCCAAGAGACCCAGTACTTC	CASSLTSGQETQYF
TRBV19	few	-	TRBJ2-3	TGTGCCAGTAGTATTGGGGATACGCAGTATTTT	CASSIGDTQYF
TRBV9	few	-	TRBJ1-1	TGTGCCAGCAGCGCTACAGGGAGGAGGACTGAAGCTTTCTTT	CASSATGRRTEAFF
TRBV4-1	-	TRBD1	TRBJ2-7	TGCGCCAGCAGCCGGCGGGGACAGGAGGACCACGAGCAGTACTTC	CASSRRGQEDHEQYF
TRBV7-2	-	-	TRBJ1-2	TGTGCCAGCAGCTTAGCGTGGGGAAAGTATGGCTACACCTTC	CASSLAWGKYGYTF
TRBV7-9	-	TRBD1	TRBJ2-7	TGTGCCAGCAGCTTAGAGGGACAGAGCTACGAGCAGTACTTC	CASSLEGQSYEQYF
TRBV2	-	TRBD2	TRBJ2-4	TGTGCCAGCACCGTAACTAGCGGGGGCATTCAGTACTTC	CASTVTSGGIQYF
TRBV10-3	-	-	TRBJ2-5	TGTGCCATCAGTGCAGGGGGGGAAGAGACCCAGTACTTC	CAISAGGEETQYF
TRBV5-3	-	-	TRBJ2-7	TGTGCCACGGGCCACCTTGGCTACGAGCAGTACTTC	CATGHLGYEQYF
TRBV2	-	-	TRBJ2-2	TGTGCCAGCAGTGAAACTTTTACCGGGGAGCTGTTTTTT	CASSETFTGELFF
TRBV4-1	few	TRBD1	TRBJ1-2	TGCGCCAGCAGCCACCCCCTCGGGACAGGGAATTATGGCTACACCTTC	CASSHPLGTGNYGYTF
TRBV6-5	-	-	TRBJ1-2	TGTGCCAGCAGTGTCCAGGGCAACTATGGCTACACCTTC	CASSVQGNYGYTF
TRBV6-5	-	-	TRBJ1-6	TGTGCCAGCAGTCCCCGGAGCTCCTATAATTCACCCCTCCACTTT	CASSPRSSYNSPLHF
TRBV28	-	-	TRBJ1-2	TGTGCCAGCAGCTCACCAGGGACGGGCTATGGCTACACCTTC	CASSSPGTGYGYTF
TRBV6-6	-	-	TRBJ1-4	TGTGCCAGCAGTTACGCATTAGGACAGAGGAATGAAAAACTGTTTTTT	CASSYALGQRNEKLFF
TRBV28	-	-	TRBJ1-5	TGTGCCAGCAGTTTAGTCGGGGGGTATACGAATCAGCCCCAGCATTTT	CASSLVGGYTNQPQHF
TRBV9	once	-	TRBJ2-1	TGTGCCAGCAGCGCCGGACCAGACAATGAGCAGTTCTTC	CASSAGPDNEQFF
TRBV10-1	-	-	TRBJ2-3	TGCGCCAGCAGTGATAGGGGCACAGATACGCAGTATTTT	CASSDRGTDTQYF
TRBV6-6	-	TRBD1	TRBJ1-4	TGTGCCAGCAGCTTAGGGACAGGTGGTGAAAAACTGTTTTTT	CASSLGTGGEKLFF
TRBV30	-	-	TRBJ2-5	TGTGCCTGGAACCCTCGCCAAATTCGACAAGAGACCCAGTACTTC	CAWNPRQIRQETQYF
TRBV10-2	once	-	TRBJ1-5	TGCGCCAGCAGTGAGTCAAGTAGGGACCAGCCCCAGCATTTT	CASSESSRDQPQHF
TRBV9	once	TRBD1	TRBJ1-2	TGTGCCAGCAGAATTCCAGGGGGTAACTATGGCTACACCTTC	CASRIPGGNYGYTF
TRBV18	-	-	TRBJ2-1	TGTGCCAGCTCACCACCTATGTCGGTGGCTGAGCAGTTCTTC	CASSPPMSVAEQFF
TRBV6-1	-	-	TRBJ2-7	TGTGCCAGCAGTGAATTTTCGGGTGGCTACGAGCAGTACTTC	CASSEFSGGYEQYF
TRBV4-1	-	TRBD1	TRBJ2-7	TGCGCCAGCAGCCAAGGTCCCCCGGGACAGGATAGTTGGGGGTACGAGCAGTACTTC	CASSQGPPGQDSWGYEQYF